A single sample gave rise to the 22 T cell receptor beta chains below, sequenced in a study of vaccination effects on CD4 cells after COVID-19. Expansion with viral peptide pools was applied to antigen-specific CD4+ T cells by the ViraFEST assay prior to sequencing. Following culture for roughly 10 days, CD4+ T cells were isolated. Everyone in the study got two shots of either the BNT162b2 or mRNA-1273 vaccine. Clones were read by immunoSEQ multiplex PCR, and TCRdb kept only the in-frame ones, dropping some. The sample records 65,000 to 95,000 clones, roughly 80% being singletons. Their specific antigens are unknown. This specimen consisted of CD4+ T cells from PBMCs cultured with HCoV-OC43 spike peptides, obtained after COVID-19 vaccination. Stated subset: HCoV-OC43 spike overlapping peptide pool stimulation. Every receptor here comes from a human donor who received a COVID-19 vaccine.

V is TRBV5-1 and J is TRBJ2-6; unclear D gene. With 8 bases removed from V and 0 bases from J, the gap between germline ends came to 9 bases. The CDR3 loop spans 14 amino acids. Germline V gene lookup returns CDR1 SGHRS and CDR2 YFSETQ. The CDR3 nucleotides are TGCGCCAGTTCCACCTACTCTGGGGCCAACGTCCTGACTTTC. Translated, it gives CASSTYSGANVLTF.

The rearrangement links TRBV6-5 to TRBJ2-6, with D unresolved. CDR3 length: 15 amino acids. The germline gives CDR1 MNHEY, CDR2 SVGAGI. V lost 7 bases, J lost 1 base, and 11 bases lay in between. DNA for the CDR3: TGTGCCAGCATTCCGGGCTCTTCTGGGGCCAACGTCCTGACTTTC. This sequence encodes CASIPGSSGANVLTF.

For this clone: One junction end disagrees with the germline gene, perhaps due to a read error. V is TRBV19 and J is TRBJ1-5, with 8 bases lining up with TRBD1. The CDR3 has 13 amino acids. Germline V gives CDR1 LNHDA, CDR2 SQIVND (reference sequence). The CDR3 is CASRAGGNQPQHF. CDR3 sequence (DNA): TGTGCCAGTAGGGCAGGGGGCAACCAGCCCCAGCATTTT. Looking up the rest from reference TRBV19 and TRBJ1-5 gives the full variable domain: DGGITQSPKYLFRKEGQNVTLSCEQNLNHDAMYWYRQDPGQGLRLIYYSQIVNDFQKGDIAEGYSVSREKKESFPLTVTSAQKNPTAFYLCASRAGGNQPQHFGDGTRLSIL.

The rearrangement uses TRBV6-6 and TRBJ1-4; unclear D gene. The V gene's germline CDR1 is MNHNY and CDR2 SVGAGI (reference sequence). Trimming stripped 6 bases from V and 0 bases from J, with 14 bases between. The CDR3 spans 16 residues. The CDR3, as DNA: TGTGCCAGCAGACCCCGACTCACTGCAACTAATGAAAAACTGTTTTTT. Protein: CASRPRLTATNEKLFF.

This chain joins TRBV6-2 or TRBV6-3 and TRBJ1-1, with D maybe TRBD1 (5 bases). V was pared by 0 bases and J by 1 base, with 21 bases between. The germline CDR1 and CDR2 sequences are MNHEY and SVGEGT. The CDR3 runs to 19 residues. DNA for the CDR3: TGTGCCAGCAGTTACTCGGAGGTAGGGGTCCTACTGAGGAACACTGAAGCTTTCTTT. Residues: CASSYSEVGVLLRNTEAFF.

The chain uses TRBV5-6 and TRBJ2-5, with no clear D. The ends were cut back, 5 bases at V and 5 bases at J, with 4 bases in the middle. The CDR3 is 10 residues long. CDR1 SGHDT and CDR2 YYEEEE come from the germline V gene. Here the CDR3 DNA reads TGTGCCAGCAGTGGGGAGACCCAGTACTTC. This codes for CASSGETQYF. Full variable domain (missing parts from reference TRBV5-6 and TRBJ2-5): DAGVTQSPTHLIKTRGQQVTLRCSPKSGHDTVSWYQQALGQGPQFIFQYYEEEERQRGNFPDRFSGHQFPNYSSELNVNALLLGDSALYLCASSGETQYFGPGTRLLVL.

CDR3 nucleotides: TGTGCCAGCAGCCATCCGGGCCCCCAAAGCTACGAGCAGTACGTC. Protein: CASSHPGPQSYEQYV. The chain uses TRBV6-2 or TRBV6-3 and TRBJ2-7; D is unclear. The CDR3 has 15 amino acids. Germline V gene lookup returns CDR1 MNHEY and CDR2 SVGEGT. V dropped 6 bases and J dropped 3 bases, with 18 bases sitting between them.

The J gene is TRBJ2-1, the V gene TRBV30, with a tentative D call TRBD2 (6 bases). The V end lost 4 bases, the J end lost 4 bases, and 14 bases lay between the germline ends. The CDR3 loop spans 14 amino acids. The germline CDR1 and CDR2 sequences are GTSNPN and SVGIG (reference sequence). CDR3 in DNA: TGTGCCTGGAAGGAGGGGCTATATTACAATGAGCAGTTCTTC. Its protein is CAWKEGLYYNEQFF. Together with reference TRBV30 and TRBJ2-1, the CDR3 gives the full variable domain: SQTIHQWPATLVQPVGSPLSLECTVEGTSNPNLYWYRQAAGRGLQLLFYSVGIGQISSEVPQNLSASRPQDRQFILSSKKLLLSDSGFYLCAWKEGLYYNEQFFGPGTRLTVL.

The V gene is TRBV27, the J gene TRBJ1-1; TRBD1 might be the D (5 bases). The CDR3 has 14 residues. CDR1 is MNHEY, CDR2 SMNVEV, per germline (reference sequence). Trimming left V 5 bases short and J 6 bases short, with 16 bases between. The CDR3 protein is CASSPGRGTAEAFF. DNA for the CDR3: TGTGCCAGCAGTCCAGGGCGGGGAACCGCTGAAGCTTTCTTT.

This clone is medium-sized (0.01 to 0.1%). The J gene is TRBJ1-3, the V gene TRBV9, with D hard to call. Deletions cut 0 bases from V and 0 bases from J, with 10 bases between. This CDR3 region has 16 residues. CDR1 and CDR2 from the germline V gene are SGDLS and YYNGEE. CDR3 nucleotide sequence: TGTGCCAGCAGCGTAGAGATTGGCAGCTCTGGAAACACCATATATTTT. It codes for CASSVEIGSSGNTIYF.

The CDR3 loop is CASRRDRGYEQYV. CDR3 DNA sequence: TGTGCCAGCAGGCGGGACAGGGGCTACGAGCAGTACGTC. The rearrangement joins TRBV6-5 to TRBJ2-7; 10 bases agree with TRBD1. The CDR3 totals 13 residues. Germline CDR1 is MNHEY and CDR2 is SVGAGI. V lost 6 bases and J lost 3; bases outside the gene matches: 2.

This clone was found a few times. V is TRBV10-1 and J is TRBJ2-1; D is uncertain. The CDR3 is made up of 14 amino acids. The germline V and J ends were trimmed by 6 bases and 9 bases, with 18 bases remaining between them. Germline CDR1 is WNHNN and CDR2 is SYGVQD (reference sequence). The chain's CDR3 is CASSPVGREGEQFF. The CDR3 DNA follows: TGCGCCAGCAGCCCAGTGGGTAGGGAAGGTGAGCAGTTCTTC.

Here the CDR3 DNA reads TGTGCCAGCAGCTTATTATCGGCAGGGGGGACCGGGGAGCTGTTTTTT. It translates to CASSLLSAGGTGELFF. The chain joins TRBV7-3 to TRBJ2-2; a weak D match, TRBD1 (7 bases). The CDR3 is made up of 16 amino acids. V shed 2 bases and J shed 5 bases, with 15 bases lying between them. Germline CDR1 and CDR2: SGHTA and FQGTGA.

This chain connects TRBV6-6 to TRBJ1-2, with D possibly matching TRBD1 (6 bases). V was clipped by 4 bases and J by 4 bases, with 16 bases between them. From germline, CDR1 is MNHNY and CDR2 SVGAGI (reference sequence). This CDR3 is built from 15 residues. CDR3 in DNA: TGTGCCAGCAGTTCGAAAACAGGGCAGGGCTATGGCTACACCTTC. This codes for CASSSKTGQGYGYTF.

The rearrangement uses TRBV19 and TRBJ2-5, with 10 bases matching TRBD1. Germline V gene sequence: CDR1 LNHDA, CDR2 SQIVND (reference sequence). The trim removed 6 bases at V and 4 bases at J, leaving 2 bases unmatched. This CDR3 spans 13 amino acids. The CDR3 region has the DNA TGTGCCAGTAGCTGGGACAGGGGAGAGACCCAGTACTTC. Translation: CASSWDRGETQYF.

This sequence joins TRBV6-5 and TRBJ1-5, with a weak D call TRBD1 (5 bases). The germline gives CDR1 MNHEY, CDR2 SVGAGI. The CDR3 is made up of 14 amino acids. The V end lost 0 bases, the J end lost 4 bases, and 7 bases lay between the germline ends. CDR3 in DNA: TGTGCCAGCAGTTACTCCAGGGAGAATCAGCCCCAGCATTTT. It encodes CASSYSRENQPQHF.

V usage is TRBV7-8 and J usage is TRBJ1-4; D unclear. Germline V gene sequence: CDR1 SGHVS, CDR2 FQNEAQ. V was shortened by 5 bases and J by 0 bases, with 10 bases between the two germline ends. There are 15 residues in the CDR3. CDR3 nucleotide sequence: TGTGCCAGCAGCCGCGCGGGGACAACTAATGAAAAACTGTTTTTT. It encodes CASSRAGTTNEKLFF.

CDR3 DNA sequence: TGTGCCATCAGTGCTCGGGACAAAGAGACCCAGTACTTC. Protein sequence: CAISARDKETQYF. The genes are TRBV10-3 and TRBJ2-5; D may be TRBD1 (6 bases). The CDR3 extends over 13 amino acids. The V end was cut by 4 bases, the J end by 3 bases, with 9 bases between. Germline loops: CDR1 ENHRY, CDR2 SYGVKD.

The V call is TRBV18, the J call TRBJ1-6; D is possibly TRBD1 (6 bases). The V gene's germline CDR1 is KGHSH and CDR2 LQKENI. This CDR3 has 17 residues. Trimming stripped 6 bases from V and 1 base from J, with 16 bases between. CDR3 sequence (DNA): TGTGCCAGCTCTCCGTCAGGAGGGGGTTCCTATAATTCACCCCTCCACTTT. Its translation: CASSPSGGGSYNSPLHF.

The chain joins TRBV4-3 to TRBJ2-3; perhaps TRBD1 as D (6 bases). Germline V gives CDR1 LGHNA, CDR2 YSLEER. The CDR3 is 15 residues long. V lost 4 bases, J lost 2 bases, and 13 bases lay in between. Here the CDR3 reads CASSRIRGTTDTQYF. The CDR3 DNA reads TGCGCCAGCAGCCGTATTAGGGGGACCACAGATACGCAGTATTTT.

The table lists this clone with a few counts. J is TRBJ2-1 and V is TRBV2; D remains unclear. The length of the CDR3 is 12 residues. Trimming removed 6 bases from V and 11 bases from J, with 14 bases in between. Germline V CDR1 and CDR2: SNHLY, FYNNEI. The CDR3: CASREDRAKQFF. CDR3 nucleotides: TGTGCCAGCAGAGAGGATCGGGCTAAGCAGTTCTTC.

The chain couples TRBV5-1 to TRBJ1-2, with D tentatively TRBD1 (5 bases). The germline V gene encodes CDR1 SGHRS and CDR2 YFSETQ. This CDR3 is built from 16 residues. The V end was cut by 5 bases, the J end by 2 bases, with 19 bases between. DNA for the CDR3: TGCGCCAGCAGTTCGATTCCCAACAGGAACAACTATGGCTACACCTTC. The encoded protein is CASSSIPNRNNYGYTF.